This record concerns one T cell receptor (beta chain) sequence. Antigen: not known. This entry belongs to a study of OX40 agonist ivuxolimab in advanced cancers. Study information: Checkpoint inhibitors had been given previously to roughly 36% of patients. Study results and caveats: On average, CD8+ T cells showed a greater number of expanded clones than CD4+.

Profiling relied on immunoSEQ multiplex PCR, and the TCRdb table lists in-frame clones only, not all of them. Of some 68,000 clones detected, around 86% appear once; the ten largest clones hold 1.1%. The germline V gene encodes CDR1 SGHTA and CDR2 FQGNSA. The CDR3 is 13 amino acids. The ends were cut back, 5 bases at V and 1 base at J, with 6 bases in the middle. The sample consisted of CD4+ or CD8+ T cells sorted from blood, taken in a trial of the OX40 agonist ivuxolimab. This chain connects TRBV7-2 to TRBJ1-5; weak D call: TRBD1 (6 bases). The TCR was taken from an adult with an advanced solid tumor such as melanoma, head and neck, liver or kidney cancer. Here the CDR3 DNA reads TGTGCCAGCAGCGGACAGAGCAATCAGCCCCAGCATTTT. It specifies CASSGQSNQPQHF.